The subject of this entry is one TCR beta chain. As yet, its antigen is unknown. The data were produced by immunoSEQ multiplex PCR, yet TCRdb's version contains in-frame clones alone and is incomplete. The sample has under 200,000 clones, around 93% seen once. This record belongs to a study of T cell responses to AZD1222 COVID-19 vaccine. As for the study in general: Pooling of second doses given at about 4 or about 12 weeks was done. Study-level points and caveats: Variant regions that are unmutated are reportedly the target of nearly half of spike-specific TCRs. Donors were mostly white British, more females; clonal diversity possibly underestimated. Spike-specific TCR breadth and depth rose after two AZD1222 doses.

The germline V and J ends were trimmed by 7 bases and 2 bases, with 22 bases remaining between them. The length of the CDR3 is 16 residues. The germline gives CDR1 SGHDT, CDR2 YYEEEE. This sequence joins TRBV5-6 and TRBJ2-7, with D possibly matching TRBD2 (5 bases). The receptor's source is an adult in good health. The specimen was peripheral blood, collected on day 0 of AZD1222 vaccination. The CDR3 DNA is TGTGCCAGCGCTCGCGAGGGTCCGGGGAGCGCCTACGAGCAGTACTTC. Translating it yields CASAREGPGSAYEQYF.